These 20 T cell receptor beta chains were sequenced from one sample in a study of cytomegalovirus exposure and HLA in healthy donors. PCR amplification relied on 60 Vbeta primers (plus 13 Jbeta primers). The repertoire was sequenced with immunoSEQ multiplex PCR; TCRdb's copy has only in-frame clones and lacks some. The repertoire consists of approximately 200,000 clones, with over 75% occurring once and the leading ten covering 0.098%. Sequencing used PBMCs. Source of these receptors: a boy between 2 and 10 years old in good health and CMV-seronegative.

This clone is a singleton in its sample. The CDR3 region is CASSLDRGPYEQYF. CDR3 nucleotide sequence: TGTGCCAGCAGCTTAGACAGGGGTCCCTACGAGCAGTACTTC. The chain couples TRBV7-8 to TRBJ2-7; 7 bases are shared with TRBD1. V trimming: 1 base; J trimming: 2 bases; junction bases outside the gene matches: 2. This CDR3 has 14 residues. Germline CDR1 is SGHVS and CDR2 is FQNEAQ.

The CDR3 reads CASRPGLAGYNEQFF. The CDR3 bases are TGCGCCAGCAGGCCCGGACTAGCGGGGTACAATGAGCAGTTCTTC. V and J are TRBV5-1 and TRBJ2-1, with 12 nucleotides matching TRBD2. V was pared by 5 bases and J by 4 bases, with 4 bases of the junction left unmatched. The CDR3 contains 15 residues. Per the germline V gene, CDR1 is SGHRS and CDR2 is YFSETQ.

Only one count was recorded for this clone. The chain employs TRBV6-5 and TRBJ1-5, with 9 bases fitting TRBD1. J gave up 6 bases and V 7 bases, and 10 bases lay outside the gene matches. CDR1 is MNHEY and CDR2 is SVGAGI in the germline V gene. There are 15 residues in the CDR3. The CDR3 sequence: CASNPGTGLSQPQHF. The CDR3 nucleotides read TGTGCCAGCAACCCAGGGACAGGGCTAAGTCAGCCCCAGCATTTT.

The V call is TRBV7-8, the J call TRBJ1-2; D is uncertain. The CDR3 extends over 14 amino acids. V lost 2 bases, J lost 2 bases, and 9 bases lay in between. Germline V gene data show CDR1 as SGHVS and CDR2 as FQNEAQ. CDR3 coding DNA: TGTGCCAGCAGCTTAAACAGACCAAACTATGGCTACACCTTC. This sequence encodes CASSLNRPNYGYTF.

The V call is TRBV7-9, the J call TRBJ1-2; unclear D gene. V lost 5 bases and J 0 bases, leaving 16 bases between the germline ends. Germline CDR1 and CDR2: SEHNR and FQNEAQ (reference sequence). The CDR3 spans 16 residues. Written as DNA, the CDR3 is TGTGCCAGCAGCCCCACCGGCGGGAGCACTAACTATGGCTACACCTTC. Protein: CASSPTGGSTNYGYTF.

The chain's CDR3 is CASSLQGESTNEKLFF. CDR3 in DNA: TGTGCCAGCAGCTTACAGGGGGAATCAACTAATGAAAAACTGTTTTTT. The gene calls are TRBV7-9 and TRBJ1-4; 7 bases match TRBD1. V lost 2 bases, J lost 0 bases, and 3 bases stayed unmatched. The CDR3 length is 16 residues. Germline CDR1 reads SEHNR; CDR2 reads FQNEAQ (reference sequence).

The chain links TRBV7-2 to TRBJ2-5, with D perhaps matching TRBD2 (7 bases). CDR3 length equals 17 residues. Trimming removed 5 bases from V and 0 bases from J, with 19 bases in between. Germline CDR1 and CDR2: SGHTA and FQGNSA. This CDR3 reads CASSPRGASGHQETQYF. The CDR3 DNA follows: TGTGCCAGCAGCCCCCGGGGGGCTAGCGGACACCAAGAGACCCAGTACTTC.

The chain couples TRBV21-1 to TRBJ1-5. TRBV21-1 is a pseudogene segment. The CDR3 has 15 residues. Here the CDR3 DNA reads TGTGCCAGCAGCACTGGACTTTTGAGCAATCAGCCCCAGCATTTT. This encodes CASSTGLLSNQPQHF.

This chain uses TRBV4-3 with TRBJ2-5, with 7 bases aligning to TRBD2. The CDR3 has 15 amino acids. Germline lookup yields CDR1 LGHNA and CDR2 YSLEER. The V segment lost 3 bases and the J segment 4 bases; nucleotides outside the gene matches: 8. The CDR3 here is CASSQAWGGRETQYF. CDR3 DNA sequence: TGCGCCAGCAGCCAGGCCTGGGGGGGGAGAGAGACCCAGTACTTC.

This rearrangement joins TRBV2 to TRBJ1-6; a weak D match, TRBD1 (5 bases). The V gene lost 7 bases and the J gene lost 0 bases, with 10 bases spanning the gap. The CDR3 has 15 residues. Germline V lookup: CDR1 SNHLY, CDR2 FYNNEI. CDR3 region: CASTGGSSYNSPLHF. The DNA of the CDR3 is TGTGCCAGCACCGGGGGGAGCTCCTATAATTCACCCCTCCACTTT.

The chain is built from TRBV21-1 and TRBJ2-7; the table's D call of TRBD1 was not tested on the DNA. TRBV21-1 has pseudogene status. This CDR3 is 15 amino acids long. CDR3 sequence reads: CASRDRWAPIYEQYF. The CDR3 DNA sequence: TGTGCCAGCAGGGACAGATGGGCCCCGATTTACGAGCAGTACTTC.

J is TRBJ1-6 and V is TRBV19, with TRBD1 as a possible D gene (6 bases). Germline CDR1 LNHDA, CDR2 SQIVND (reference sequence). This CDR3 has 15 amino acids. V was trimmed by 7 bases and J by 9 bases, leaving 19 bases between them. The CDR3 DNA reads TGTGCCAGTACCATAAGGACAGACGGTCCTTCACCCCTCCACTTT. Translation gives CASTIRTDGPSPLHF.

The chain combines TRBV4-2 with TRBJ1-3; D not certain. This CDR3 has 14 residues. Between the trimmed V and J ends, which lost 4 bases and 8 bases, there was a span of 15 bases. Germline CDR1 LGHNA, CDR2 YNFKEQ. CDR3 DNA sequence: TGTGCCAGCAGCCCCGAAGTTCTCCGGGACACCATATATTTT. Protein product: CASSPEVLRDTIYF.

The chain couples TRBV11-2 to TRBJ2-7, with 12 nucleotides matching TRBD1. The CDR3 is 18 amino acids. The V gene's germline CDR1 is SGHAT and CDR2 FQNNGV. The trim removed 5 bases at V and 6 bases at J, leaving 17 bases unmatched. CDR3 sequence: CASSTYRGGTGGFGEQYF. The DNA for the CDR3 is TGTGCCAGCAGCACCTATCGGGGGGGGACAGGGGGCTTCGGCGAGCAGTACTTC.

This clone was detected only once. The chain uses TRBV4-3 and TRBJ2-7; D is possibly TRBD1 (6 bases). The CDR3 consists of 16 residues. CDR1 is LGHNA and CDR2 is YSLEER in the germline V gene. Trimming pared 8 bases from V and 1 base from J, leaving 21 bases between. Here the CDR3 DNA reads TGCGCCAGCGGCCCCGATGGATGGGGGCCTTCCTACGAGCAGTACTTC. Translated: CASGPDGWGPSYEQYF.

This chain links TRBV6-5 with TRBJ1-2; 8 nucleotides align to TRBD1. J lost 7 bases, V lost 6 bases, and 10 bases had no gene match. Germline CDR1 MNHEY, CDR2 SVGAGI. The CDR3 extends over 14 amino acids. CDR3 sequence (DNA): TGTGCCAGCAGGTCGGACAGGGTGGGTGTTGGCTACACCTTC. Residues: CASRSDRVGVGYTF.

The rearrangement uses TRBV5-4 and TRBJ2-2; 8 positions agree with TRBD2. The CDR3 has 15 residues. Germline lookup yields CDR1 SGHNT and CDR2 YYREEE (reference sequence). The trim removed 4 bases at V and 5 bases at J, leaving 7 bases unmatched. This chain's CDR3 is CASSMIAGPTGELFF. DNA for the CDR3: TGTGCCAGCAGCATGATAGCGGGGCCGACCGGGGAGCTGTTTTTT.

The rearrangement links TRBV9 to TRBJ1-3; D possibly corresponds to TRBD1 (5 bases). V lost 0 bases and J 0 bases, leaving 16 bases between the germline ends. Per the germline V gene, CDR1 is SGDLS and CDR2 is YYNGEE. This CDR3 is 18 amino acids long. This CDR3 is CASSVGPGVSVSGNTIYF. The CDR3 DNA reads TGTGCCAGCAGCGTAGGCCCGGGGGTGTCGGTCTCTGGAAACACCATATATTTT.

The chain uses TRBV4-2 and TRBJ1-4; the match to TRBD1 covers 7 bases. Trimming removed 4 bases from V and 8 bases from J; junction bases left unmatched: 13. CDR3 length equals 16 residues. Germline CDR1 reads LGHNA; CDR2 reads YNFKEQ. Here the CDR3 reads CASSPEQGSSGEKLFF. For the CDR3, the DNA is TGTGCCAGCAGCCCCGAACAGGGGAGCAGTGGGGAAAAACTGTTTTTT.

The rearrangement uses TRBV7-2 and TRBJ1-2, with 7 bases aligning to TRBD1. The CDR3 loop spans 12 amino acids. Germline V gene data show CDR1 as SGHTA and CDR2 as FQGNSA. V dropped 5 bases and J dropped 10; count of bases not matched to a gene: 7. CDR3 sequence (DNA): TGTGCCAGCAGCAACGACAGGGAGTCCTACACCTTC. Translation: CASSNDRESYTF.